Listed here are 21 T cell receptor beta chains from one sample, sequenced in a study of shared clonotypes between healthy human individuals. TCRdb keeps only in-frame clones here, not all; method: immunoSEQ multiplex PCR. The sample yields about 520,000 clones, roughly 80% seen once. Sequencing was carried out using PBMCs. These TCRs come from a woman aged 40 to 50 in good health. Some clones in this sample may be carry-over from other donors' samples.

The chain couples TRBV5-4 to TRBJ2-3; TRBD2 aligns across 10 bases. The V gene's germline CDR1 is SGHNT and CDR2 YYREEE (reference sequence). The V segment lost 1 base and the J segment 1 base; nucleotides outside the gene matches: 6. The CDR3 length is 17 residues. DNA of the CDR3: TGTGCCAGCAGCTTGAGTGGACTAGCGGTCGGCACAGATACGCAGTATTTT. This gives the protein CASSLSGLAVGTDTQYF.

This chain uses TRBV19 with TRBJ2-7, with D perhaps assigned TRBD1 or TRBD2 (6 bases each). The CDR3 contains 15 residues. Per the germline V gene, CDR1 is LNHDA and CDR2 is SQIVND (reference sequence). With 6 bases removed from V and 3 bases from J, the gap between germline ends came to 18 bases. CDR3: CASSPLGGPLYEQYF. As DNA, the CDR3 is TGTGCCAGTAGCCCCCTAGGGGGGCCCCTCTACGAGCAGTACTTC.

This sequence joins TRBV7-3 and TRBJ2-1; a possible D gene is TRBD2 (7 bases). CDR1 SGHTA and CDR2 FQGTGA come from the germline V gene. The length of the CDR3 is 18 residues. V shed 1 base and J shed 5 bases, with 21 bases lying between them. CDR3 sequence: CASSLKSPGGRRDNEQFF. CDR3 in DNA: TGTGCCAGCAGCTTAAAAAGTCCCGGGGGGCGACGGGACAATGAGCAGTTCTTC.

The chain couples TRBV30 to TRBJ2-1, with TRBD2 as a possible D gene (5 bases). Trimming shortened V by 3 bases and J by 0 bases, and 12 bases separated the two germline ends. The CDR3 is made up of 15 amino acids. CDR1 GTSNPN and CDR2 SVGIG come from the germline V gene (reference sequence). The CDR3 DNA reads TGTGCCTGGAGCTCGTGGGAGAGCTCCTACAATGAGCAGTTCTTC. As protein: CAWSSWESSYNEQFF.

This chain joins TRBV19 and TRBJ2-2, with 13 bases aligning to TRBD2. The CDR3 consists of 17 residues. With V trimmed by 5 bases and J by 0 bases, 3 bases remained unmatched. CDR1 and CDR2 (germline): LNHDA, SQIVND (reference sequence). The CDR3 sequence: CASSGTSGKANTGELFF. DNA for the CDR3: TGTGCCAGTAGTGGGACTAGCGGGAAGGCGAACACCGGGGAGCTGTTTTTT.

This clone was seen at least ten times. The V and J genes are TRBV30 and TRBJ1-3; D may be TRBD1 (6 bases). Per the germline V gene, CDR1 is GTSNPN and CDR2 is SVGIG (reference sequence). This CDR3 spans 12 amino acids. V was cut by 4 bases and J by 2 bases, with 6 bases left in between. CDR3 amino acids: CAWNRAGNTIYF. In DNA form, the CDR3 reads TGTGCCTGGAACAGGGCTGGAAACACCATATATTTT.

The CDR3 sequence: CASSFPGQGVRGEQYF. In DNA form, the CDR3 reads TGTGCCAGTAGTTTCCCGGGACAGGGGGTAAGGGGAGAGCAGTACTTC. The genes are TRBV19 and TRBJ2-5, with 11 bases that match TRBD1. V was clipped by 5 bases and J by 11 bases; unmatched bases: 16. This CDR3 region has 16 residues. Germline loops: CDR1 LNHDA, CDR2 SQIVND (reference sequence).

This clone occurred a few times. The chain carries TRBV11-2 and TRBJ2-3; TRBD2 agrees at 11 bases. Germline CDR1 is SGHAT and CDR2 is FQNNGV. The CDR3 covers 17 residues. V trimming: 5 bases; J trimming: 5 bases; junction bases outside the gene matches: 12. Here the CDR3 DNA reads TGTGCCAGCAGCCCGGGGACTAGCGGCTCCCTGGGAGATACGCAGTATTTT. Its protein product is CASSPGTSGSLGDTQYF.

The chain recombines TRBV11-2 with TRBJ2-2; tentatively, D is TRBD2 (6 bases). Per the germline V gene, CDR1 is SGHAT and CDR2 is FQNNGV. The CDR3 runs 16 residues. The V end was cut by 4 bases, the J end by 0 bases, with 12 bases between. CDR3 loop: CASSWDWMPNTGELFF. CDR3 coding DNA: TGTGCCAGCAGCTGGGACTGGATGCCGAACACCGGGGAGCTGTTTTTT.

The table lists this clone with a few counts. The chain is built from TRBV18 and TRBJ1-2; D is perhaps TRBD1 (6 bases). V dropped 3 bases and J dropped 2 bases, with 10 bases sitting between them. CDR1 is KGHSH and CDR2 is LQKENI in the germline V gene. The CDR3 runs to 14 residues. Here the CDR3 reads CASSPTGTNYGYTF. The CDR3, as DNA: TGTGCCAGCTCACCTACAGGGACGAACTATGGCTACACCTTC.

CDR3 sequence reads: CASSPGPLDNEQFF. CDR3 DNA: TGCGCCAGCAGCCCGGGACCACTTGACAATGAGCAGTTCTTC. The chain employs TRBV4-1 and TRBJ2-1, with D perhaps given as TRBD1 or TRBD2 (5 bases each). Trimming removed 4 bases at V and 5 bases at J, with 12 bases between. In germline, CDR1 is MGHRA, CDR2 YSYEKL. The CDR3 sequence is 14 residues long.

The chain recombines TRBV29-1 with TRBJ1-5; D might be TRBD1 (5 bases). Germline assignment: CDR1 SQVTM and CDR2 ANQGSEA. V was trimmed by 6 bases and J by 5 bases, leaving 14 bases between them. The CDR3 loop spans 13 amino acids. The chain's CDR3 is CSVLDSAHQPQHF. The CDR3 DNA reads TGCAGCGTCCTAGACAGCGCACATCAGCCCCAGCATTTT.

J is TRBJ2-2 and V is TRBV5-6; 8 bases agree with TRBD2. CDR3 length: 15 residues. Germline V gene sequence: CDR1 SGHDT, CDR2 YYEEEE. The trim removed 4 bases at V and 4 bases at J, leaving 6 bases unmatched. The CDR3 coding sequence is TGTGCCAGCAGCCCCAGCGGGAGAGGCACCGGGGAGCTGTTTTTT. Encoded protein: CASSPSGRGTGELFF.

Comment on this clone: Additional DNA sequences in this sample encode the identical CDR3. This chain links TRBV27 with TRBJ1-1, with D hard to call. Trimming pared 5 bases from V and 1 base from J, leaving 8 bases between. The CDR3 has 13 residues. Germline V gene data show CDR1 as MNHEY and CDR2 as SMNVEV (reference sequence). The CDR3 nucleotides read TGTGCCAGCAGTGTACAACGGAACACTGAAGCTTTCTTT. It is translated as CASSVQRNTEAFF.

The V and J genes are TRBV5-1 and TRBJ2-2, with D possibly matching TRBD1 (6 bases). V shed 2 bases and J shed 2 bases, with 10 bases lying between them. The germline V gene has CDR1 SGHRS and CDR2 YFSETQ. The CDR3 totals 15 residues. The CDR3 sequence: CASSFLDSNTGELFF. As DNA, the CDR3 is TGCGCCAGCAGCTTTTTGGACAGTAACACCGGGGAGCTGTTTTTT.

Details on this clone: The sample holds other DNA sequences that translate to the same CDR3. The rearrangement uses TRBV18 and TRBJ2-1; 12 bases agree with TRBD2. This CDR3 is built from 16 residues. The V segment lost 4 bases and the J segment 4 bases; nucleotides outside the gene matches: 5. CDR1 is KGHSH, CDR2 LQKENI, per germline. Here the CDR3 reads CASSLGLAGSYNEQFF. DNA for the CDR3: TGTGCCAGCTCACTTGGACTAGCGGGGTCTTACAATGAGCAGTTCTTC. The variable domain in full, completed from reference TRBV18 and TRBJ2-1, reads NAGVMQNPRHLVRRRGQEARLRCSPMKGHSHVYWYRQLPEEGLKFMVYLQKENIIDESGMPKERFSAEFPKEGPSILRIQQVVRGDSAAYFCASSLGLAGSYNEQFFGPGTRLTVL.

The V gene is TRBV6-4, the J gene TRBJ1-5; TRBD1 agrees at 8 bases. V lost 6 bases and J lost 4; bases outside the gene matches: 5. Germline assignment: CDR1 MRHNA and CDR2 SNTAGT. The CDR3 spans 14 residues. The CDR3 loop reads CASSPDRGNQPQHF. DNA of the CDR3: TGTGCCAGCAGCCCCGACAGGGGTAATCAGCCCCAGCATTTT.

This clone was recorded a few times. This chain uses TRBV19 with TRBJ1-1; no firm D call. Trimming left V 7 bases short and J 0 bases short, with 6 bases between. CDR3 length: 12 amino acids. Germline CDR1 LNHDA, CDR2 SQIVND (reference sequence). CDR3 sequence: CASKRVNTEAFF. The CDR3 DNA reads TGTGCCAGTAAAAGGGTGAACACTGAAGCTTTCTTT.

The V gene is TRBV9, the J gene TRBJ2-5, with D possibly TRBD2 on 5 matching bases. Germline V gene sequence: CDR1 SGDLS, CDR2 YYNGEE. Trimming took 4 bases from V and 0 from J, leaving 10 bases between them. CDR3 size: 14 residues. Here the CDR3 reads CASSLSENQETQYF. CDR3 coding DNA: TGTGCCAGCAGCCTTAGCGAGAACCAAGAGACCCAGTACTTC.

In its sample, this clone was seen once. This sequence joins TRBV27 and TRBJ2-3; 8 positions match TRBD2. CDR3 size: 17 residues. V shed 0 bases and J 2 bases; nucleotides not matched to a gene: 7. Germline V gives CDR1 MNHEY, CDR2 SMNVEV (reference sequence). CDR3: CASSLSLTSGDTDTQYF. As DNA, the CDR3 is TGTGCCAGCAGTTTATCCCTTACTAGCGGTGACACAGATACGCAGTATTTT.

The chain recombines TRBV4-1 with TRBJ2-2; 8 nucleotides match TRBD2. Germline V gene lookup returns CDR1 MGHRA and CDR2 YSYEKL. The CDR3 has 19 residues. V shed 1 base, J shed 7 bases, and the junction held 17 bases outside the gene matches. The CDR3 nucleotides read TGCGCCAGCAGCCAAGTATTTACTAGCGGTCCGGCCGCGGACGGGGAGCTGTTTTTT. Translating gives CASSQVFTSGPAADGELFF.